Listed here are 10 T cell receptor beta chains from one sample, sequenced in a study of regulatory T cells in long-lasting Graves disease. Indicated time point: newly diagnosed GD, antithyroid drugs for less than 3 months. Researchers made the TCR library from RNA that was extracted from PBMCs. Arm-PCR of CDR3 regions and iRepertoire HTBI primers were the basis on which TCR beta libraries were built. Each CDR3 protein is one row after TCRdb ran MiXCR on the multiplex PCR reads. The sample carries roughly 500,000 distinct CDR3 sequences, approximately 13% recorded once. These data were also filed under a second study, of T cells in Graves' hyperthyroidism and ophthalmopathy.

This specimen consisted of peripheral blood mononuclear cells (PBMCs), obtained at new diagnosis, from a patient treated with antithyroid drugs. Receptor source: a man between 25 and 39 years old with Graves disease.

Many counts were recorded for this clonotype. As DNA, the CDR3 is TGCAGTGCTAGGCCTCCTCAAGGAAACCAAGAGACCCAGTACTTC. It translates to CSARPPQGNQETQYF. V gene TRBV20-1 combines with J gene TRBJ2-5; D gene ambiguous. Germline CDR1 and CDR2: DFQATT and SNEGSKA (reference sequence). The CDR3 contains 15 residues. Between the trimmed V and J ends, which lost 3 bases and 0 bases, there was a span of 14 bases.

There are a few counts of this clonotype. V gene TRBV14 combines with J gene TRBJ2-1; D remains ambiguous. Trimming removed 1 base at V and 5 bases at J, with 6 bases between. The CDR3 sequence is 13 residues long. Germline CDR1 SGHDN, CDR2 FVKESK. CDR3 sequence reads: CASSQGTNNEQFF. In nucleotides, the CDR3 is TGTGCCAGCAGCCAAGGTACTAACAATGAGCAGTTCTTC.

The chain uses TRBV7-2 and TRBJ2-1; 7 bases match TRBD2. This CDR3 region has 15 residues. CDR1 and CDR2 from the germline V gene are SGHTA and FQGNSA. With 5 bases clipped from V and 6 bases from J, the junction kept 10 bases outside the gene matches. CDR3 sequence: CASSPPQSGGNEQFF. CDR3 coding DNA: TGTGCCAGCAGCCCCCCCCAATCGGGGGGCAATGAGCAGTTCTTC.

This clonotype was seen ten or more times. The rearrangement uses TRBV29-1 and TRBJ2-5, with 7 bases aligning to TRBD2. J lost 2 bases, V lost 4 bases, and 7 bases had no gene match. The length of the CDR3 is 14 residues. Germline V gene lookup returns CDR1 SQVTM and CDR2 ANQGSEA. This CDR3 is CSVAVGAGQETQYF. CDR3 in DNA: TGCAGCGTTGCGGTGGGAGCGGGGCAAGAGACCCAGTACTTC. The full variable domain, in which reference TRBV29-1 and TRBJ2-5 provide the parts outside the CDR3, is SAVISQKPSRDICQRGTSLTIQCQVDSQVTMMFWYRQQPGQSLTLIATANQGSEATYESGFVIDKFPISRPNLTFSTLTVSNMSPEDSSIYLCSVAVGAGQETQYFGPGTRLLVL.

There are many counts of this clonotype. The CDR3 reads CASSLQRNEQFF. The CDR3 nucleotides are TGTGCCAGCAGCTTACAACGGAATGAGCAGTTCTTC. The chain has TRBV7-2 and TRBJ2-1; no clear D. The V end lost 2 bases, the J end lost 7 bases, and 6 bases lay between the germline ends. Germline CDR1 reads SGHTA; CDR2 reads FQGNSA. The CDR3 contains 12 residues. Filled out from reference TRBV7-2 and TRBJ2-1, the complete variable domain reads GAGVSQSPSNKVTEKGKDVELRCDPISGHTALYWYRQSLGQGLEFLIYFQGNSAPDKSGLPSDRFSAERTGGSVSTLTIQRTQQEDSAVYLCASSLQRNEQFFGPGTRLTVL.

The CDR3 DNA reads as TGTGCCAGCAGCTTACCCACTAACTACGAGCAGTACTTC. Translated: CASSLPTNYEQYF. The V and J genes are TRBV7-2 and TRBJ2-7, with D unclear. This CDR3 spans 13 amino acids. Trimming took 2 bases from V and 3 from J, leaving 8 bases between them. CDR1 is SGHTA and CDR2 is FQGNSA in the germline V gene.

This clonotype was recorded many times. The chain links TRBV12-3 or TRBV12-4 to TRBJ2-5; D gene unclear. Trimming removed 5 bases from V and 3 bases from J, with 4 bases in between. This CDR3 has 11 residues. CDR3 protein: CASSMEETQYF. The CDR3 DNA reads TGTGCCAGCAGTATGGAAGAGACCCAGTACTTC.

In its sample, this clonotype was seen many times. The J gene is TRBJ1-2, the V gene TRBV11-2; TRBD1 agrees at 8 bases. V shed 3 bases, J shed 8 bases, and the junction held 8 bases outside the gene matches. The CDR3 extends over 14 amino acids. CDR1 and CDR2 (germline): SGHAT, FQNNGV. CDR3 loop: CASSFLGQGDGYTF. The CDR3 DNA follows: TGTGCCAGCAGCTTCCTTGGACAGGGAGACGGCTACACCTTC.

CDR3 coding DNA: TGTGCCAGCAGTTCACCCTTGGACACCATATATTTT. Its translation: CASSSPLDTIYF. V gene TRBV12-3 or TRBV12-4 combines with J gene TRBJ1-3; D is unresolved. The germline V and J ends were trimmed by 4 bases and 8 bases, with 9 bases remaining between them. CDR3 length equals 12 residues.

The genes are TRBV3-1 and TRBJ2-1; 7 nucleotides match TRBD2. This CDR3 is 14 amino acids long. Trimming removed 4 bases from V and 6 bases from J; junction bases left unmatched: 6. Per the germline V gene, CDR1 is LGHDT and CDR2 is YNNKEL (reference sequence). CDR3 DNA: TGTGCCAGCAGCCCTTTTAGCGGGTTCAATGAGCAGTTCTTC. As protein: CASSPFSGFNEQFF.